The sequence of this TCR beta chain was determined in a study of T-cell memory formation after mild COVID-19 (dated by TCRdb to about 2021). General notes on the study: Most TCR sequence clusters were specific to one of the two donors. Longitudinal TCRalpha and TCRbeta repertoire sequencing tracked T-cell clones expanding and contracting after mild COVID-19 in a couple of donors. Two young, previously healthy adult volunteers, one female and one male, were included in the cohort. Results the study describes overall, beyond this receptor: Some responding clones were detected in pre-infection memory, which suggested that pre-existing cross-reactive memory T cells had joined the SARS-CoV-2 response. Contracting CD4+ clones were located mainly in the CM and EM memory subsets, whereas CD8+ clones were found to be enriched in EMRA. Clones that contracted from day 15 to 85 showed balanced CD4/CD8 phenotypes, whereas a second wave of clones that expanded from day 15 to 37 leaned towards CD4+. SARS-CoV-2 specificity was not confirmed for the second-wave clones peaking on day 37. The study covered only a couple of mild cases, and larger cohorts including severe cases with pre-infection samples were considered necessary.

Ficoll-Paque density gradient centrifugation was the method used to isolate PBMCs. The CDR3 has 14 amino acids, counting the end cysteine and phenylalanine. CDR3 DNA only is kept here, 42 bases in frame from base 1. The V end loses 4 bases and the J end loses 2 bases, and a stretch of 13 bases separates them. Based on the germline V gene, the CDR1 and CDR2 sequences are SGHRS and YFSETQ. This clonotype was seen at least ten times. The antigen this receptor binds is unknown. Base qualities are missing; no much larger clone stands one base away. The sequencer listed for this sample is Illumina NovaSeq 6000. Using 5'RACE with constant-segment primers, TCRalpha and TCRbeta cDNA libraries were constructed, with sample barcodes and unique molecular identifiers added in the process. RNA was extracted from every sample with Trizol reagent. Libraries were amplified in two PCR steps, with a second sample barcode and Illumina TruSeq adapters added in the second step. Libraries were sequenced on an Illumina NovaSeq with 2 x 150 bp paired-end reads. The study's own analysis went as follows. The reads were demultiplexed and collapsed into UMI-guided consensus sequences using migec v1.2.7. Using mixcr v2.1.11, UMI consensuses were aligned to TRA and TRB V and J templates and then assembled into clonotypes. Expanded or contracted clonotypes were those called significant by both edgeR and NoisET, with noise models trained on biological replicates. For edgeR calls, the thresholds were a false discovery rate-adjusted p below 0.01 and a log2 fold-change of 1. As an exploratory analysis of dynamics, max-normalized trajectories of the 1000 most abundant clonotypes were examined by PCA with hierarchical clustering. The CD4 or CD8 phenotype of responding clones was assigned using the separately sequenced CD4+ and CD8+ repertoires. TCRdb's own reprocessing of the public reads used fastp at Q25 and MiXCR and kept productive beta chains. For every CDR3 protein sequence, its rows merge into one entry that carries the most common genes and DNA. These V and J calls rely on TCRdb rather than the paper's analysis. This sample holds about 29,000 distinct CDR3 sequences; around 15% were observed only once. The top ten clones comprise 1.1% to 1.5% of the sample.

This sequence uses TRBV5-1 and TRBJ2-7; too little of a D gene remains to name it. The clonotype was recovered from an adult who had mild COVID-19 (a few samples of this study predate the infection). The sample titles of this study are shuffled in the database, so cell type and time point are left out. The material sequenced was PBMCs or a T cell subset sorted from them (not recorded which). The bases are TGCGCCAGCAGCCCGCGTCCGCCCCCCTACGAGCAGTACTTC. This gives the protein CASSPRPPPYEQYF.